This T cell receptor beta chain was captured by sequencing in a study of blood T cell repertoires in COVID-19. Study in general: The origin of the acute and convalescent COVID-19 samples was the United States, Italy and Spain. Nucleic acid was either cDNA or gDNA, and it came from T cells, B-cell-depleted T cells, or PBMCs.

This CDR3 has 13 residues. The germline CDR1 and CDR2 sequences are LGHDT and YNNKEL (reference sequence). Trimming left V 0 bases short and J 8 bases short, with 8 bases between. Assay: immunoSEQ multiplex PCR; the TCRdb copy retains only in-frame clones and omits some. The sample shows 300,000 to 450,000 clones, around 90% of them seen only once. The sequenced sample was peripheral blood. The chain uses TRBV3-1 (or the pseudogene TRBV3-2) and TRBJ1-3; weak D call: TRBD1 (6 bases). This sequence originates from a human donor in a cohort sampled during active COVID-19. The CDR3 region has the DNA TGTGCCAGCAGCCAAGACAGGGGTCACACCATATATTTT. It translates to CASSQDRGHTIYF.